These 29 T cell receptor beta chains were all obtained from the same sample, sequenced in a study of blood T cell repertoires in COVID-19. This table comes from immunoSEQ multiplex PCR, and its TCRdb copy is limited to in-frame clones, with some not included. The top ten hold approximately 9.2% of the sample, which has 110,000 to 150,000 clones, about 86% seen once. The sequenced sample was PBMCs or T cells enriched from blood (not recorded which). All receptors derive from a man aged 45 to 65 who had recovered from COVID-19.

The chain carries TRBV27 and TRBJ1-3; TRBD1 matches at 7 bases. The length of the CDR3 is 15 residues. Germline CDR1 reads MNHEY; CDR2 reads SMNVEV (reference sequence). Germline trimming cut 6 bases from V and 4 bases from J; bases unmatched to any gene: 9. The CDR3 DNA reads TGTGCCAGCAGCCAGGGACAGCCTCCGGGAAACACCATATATTTT. It yields the protein CASSQGQPPGNTIYF.

The chain employs TRBV14 and TRBJ1-1; no clear D gene. The CDR3 runs 15 residues. The V end lost 5 bases, the J end lost 3 bases, and 16 bases lay between the germline ends. Germline-derived CDR1 and CDR2 are SGHDN and FVKESK. CDR3 loop: CASSKIPGMDTEAFF. The CDR3 bases are TGTGCCAGCAGCAAAATCCCGGGGATGGACACTGAAGCTTTCTTT.

This clone was counted a few times. V gene TRBV6-5 combines with J gene TRBJ1-2, with unresolved D. Germline-derived CDR1 and CDR2 are MNHEY and SVGAGI. The CDR3 consists of 16 residues. With 2 bases removed from V and 6 bases from J, the gap between germline ends came to 19 bases. The CDR3: CASSYGYLRAEDGYTF. The CDR3 region has the DNA TGTGCCAGCAGTTACGGTTATCTGCGTGCTGAAGATGGCTACACCTTC.

Notes on this clone: The same CDR3 is also encoded by other DNA sequences in this sample. The chain employs TRBV28 and TRBJ1-2; 7 nucleotides align to TRBD1. This CDR3 has 13 amino acids. Germline values: CDR1 MDHEN, CDR2 SYDVKM. Germline trimming cut 6 bases from V and 3 bases from J; bases unmatched to any gene: 4. CDR3 protein: CASSPGQDYGYTF. The CDR3 coding sequence is TGTGCCAGCAGCCCCGGACAGGACTATGGCTACACCTTC.

This clone was counted many times. This rearrangement joins TRBV29-1 to TRBJ2-3; TRBD2 might be the D (7 bases). Germline CDR1 reads SQVTM; CDR2 reads ANQGSEA. The CDR3 totals 16 residues. The V end lost 4 bases, the J end lost 0 bases, and 17 bases lay between the germline ends. The CDR3 nucleotides are TGCAGCGTTGGGGTTCGGGGGGCGCGGAGCACAGATACGCAGTATTTT. This gives the protein CSVGVRGARSTDTQYF.

The genes are TRBV9 and TRBJ2-2; D gene unclear. The V gene lost 0 bases and the J gene lost 6 bases, with 3 bases spanning the gap. Germline V CDR1 and CDR2: SGDLS, YYNGEE. This CDR3 spans 12 amino acids. The CDR3 sequence is CASSVEPGELFF. The DNA for the CDR3 is TGTGCCAGCAGCGTAGAGCCCGGGGAGCTGTTTTTT.

The chain couples TRBV9 to TRBJ1-1, with a possible D match to TRBD1 (5 bases). The V gene's germline CDR1 is SGDLS and CDR2 YYNGEE. Trimming took off 6 bases at V and 4 bases at J, with 22 bases between the two ends. This CDR3 has 16 amino acids. DNA for the CDR3: TGTGCCAGCACCCTCAGTCTGGGCAGGGATGGCACTGAAGCTTTCTTT. This codes for CASTLSLGRDGTEAFF.

This clone was detected only a few times. The CDR3: CASSIARPLWGYTF. The DNA for the CDR3 is TGTGCCAGCAGCATAGCTCGACCACTATGGGGCTACACCTTC. The chain links TRBV21-1 to TRBJ1-2. TRBV21-1 is described as a pseudogene. The CDR3 runs 14 residues.

The chain carries TRBV6-5 and TRBJ1-2; 9 bases are a match to TRBD1. The V segment lost 7 bases and the J segment 8 bases; nucleotides outside the gene matches: 14. The CDR3 spans 15 residues. Germline lookup yields CDR1 MNHEY and CDR2 SVGAGI. CDR3 in amino acids: CASTTTGTGIGGYTF. CDR3 nucleotides: TGTGCCAGCACTACGACAGGGACAGGGATTGGGGGCTACACCTTC.

This clone occurred once. DNA of the CDR3: TGTGCCAGCTCACACAGCAGGCCAGGGCAGGGGAATTCACCCCTCCACTTT. Its translation is CASSHSRPGQGNSPLHF. The chain links TRBV18 to TRBJ1-6; tentative D call: TRBD1 (6 bases). This CDR3 is 17 amino acids long. The germline gives CDR1 KGHSH, CDR2 LQKENI. Trimming cost V 4 bases and J 7 bases, with 20 bases left between them. Together with reference TRBV18 and TRBJ1-6, the CDR3 gives the full variable domain: NAGVMQNPRHLVRRRGQEARLRCSPMKGHSHVYWYRQLPEEGLKFMVYLQKENIIDESGMPKERFSAEFPKEGPSILRIQQVVRGDSAAYFCASSHSRPGQGNSPLHFGNGTRLTVT.

This rearrangement joins TRBV4-1 to TRBJ1-3; D possibly corresponds to TRBD1 (6 bases). The length of the CDR3 is 17 residues. Per the germline V gene, CDR1 is MGHRA and CDR2 is YSYEKL. V shed 1 base and J shed 0 bases, with 13 bases lying between them. The DNA for the CDR3 is TGCGCCAGCAGCCAAGTGGGTCGGGGGGCCTCTGGAAACACCATATATTTT. It codes for CASSQVGRGASGNTIYF.

CDR3 bases: TGTGCCACCAGCAGAGAAGGGGGCGCGACCGGGGAGCTGTTTTTT. Translation gives CATSREGGATGELFF. The V gene is TRBV15, the J gene TRBJ2-2, with TRBD1 identical over 7 bases. The germline V gene has CDR1 LNHNV and CDR2 YYDKDF (reference sequence). CDR3 length equals 15 residues. With 0 bases clipped from V and 5 bases from J, the junction kept 3 bases outside the gene matches.

The chain combines TRBV4-3 with TRBJ2-1; 11 bases align to TRBD2. The CDR3 contains 17 residues. Germline trimming cut 0 bases from V and 6 bases from J; bases unmatched to any gene: 7. Germline V gene lookup returns CDR1 LGHNA and CDR2 YSLEER. CDR3 sequence (DNA): TGCGCCAGCAGCCAAGAAGATAGTAGCGGGGGGGCCAATGAGCAGTTCTTC. Amino acids: CASSQEDSSGGANEQFF.

With respect to this clone: Other DNA sequences in the same sample also yield this CDR3. This chain uses TRBV19 with TRBJ1-2; D possibly corresponds to TRBD1 (6 bases). Germline CDR1 is LNHDA and CDR2 is SQIVND (reference sequence). V lost 4 bases, J lost 0 bases, and 12 bases lay in between. The CDR3 contains 15 residues. CDR3 in DNA: TGTGCCAGTAGTAATCAGGGGATAGCTAACTATGGCTACACCTTC. Translation gives CASSNQGIANYGYTF.

CDR3 region: CASSQGYQGERPQHF. The CDR3 DNA follows: TGTGCCAGCAGCCAAGGGTATCAGGGCGAACGGCCCCAGCATTTT. V and J are TRBV3-1 (or the pseudogene TRBV3-2) and TRBJ1-5, with D possibly TRBD1 on 5 matching bases. V lost 1 base and J lost 9, with 16 bases in between. The CDR3 length is 15 residues. Germline CDR1 reads LGHDT; CDR2 reads YNNKEL (reference sequence).

The rearrangement joins TRBV9 to TRBJ2-7; 13 bases map to TRBD2. J lost 2 bases, V lost 3 bases, and 2 bases had no gene match. CDR1 and CDR2 from the germline V gene are SGDLS and YYNGEE. The CDR3 contains 15 residues. The CDR3 here is CASSGTSGGTYEQYF. The CDR3 region has the DNA TGTGCCAGCAGCGGGACTAGCGGGGGCACCTACGAGCAGTACTTC. The complete variable domain, with remaining parts taken from reference TRBV9 and TRBJ2-7, reads DSGVTQTPKHLITATGQRVTLRCSPRSGDLSVYWYQQSLDQGLQFLIQYYNGEERAKGNILERFSAQQFPDLHSELNLSSLELGDSALYFCASSGTSGGTYEQYFGPGTRLTVT.

V and J are TRBV30 and TRBJ1-2; tentatively, D is TRBD1 (5 bases). V gave up 0 bases and J gave up 7 bases, with 21 bases separating them. The V gene's germline CDR1 is GTSNPN and CDR2 SVGIG (reference sequence). The CDR3 is 16 residues long. The CDR3 here is CAWSVAFGREKAGYTF. Here the CDR3 DNA reads TGTGCCTGGAGTGTAGCTTTTGGCAGGGAAAAGGCTGGCTACACCTTC.

The gene calls are TRBV27 and TRBJ2-1; the match to TRBD1 covers 8 bases. Trimming took 5 bases from V and 8 from J; bases not matched to a gene: 14. Germline lookup yields CDR1 MNHEY and CDR2 SMNVEV (reference sequence). The CDR3 length is 16 residues. CDR3 coding DNA: TGTGCCAGCAGTGCCTCAGGGGGCGCCGAAGGGTATGAGCAGTTCTTC. It translates to CASSASGGAEGYEQFF.

In its sample, this clone was seen once. The chain has TRBV7-2 and TRBJ1-1; no definite D call. The CDR3 extends over 15 amino acids. CDR1 and CDR2 (germline): SGHTA, FQGNSA. The ends were cut back, 1 base at V and 1 base at J, with 10 bases in the middle. CDR3 DNA sequence: TGTGCCAGCAGCTTAGGGTACAGCGGGAACACTGAAGCTTTCTTT. It is translated as CASSLGYSGNTEAFF.

The J gene is TRBJ1-5, the V gene TRBV28, with no clear D. CDR1 and CDR2 from the germline V gene are MDHEN and SYDVKM. The length of the CDR3 is 16 residues. The ends were cut back, 0 bases at V and 4 bases at J, with 13 bases in the middle. CDR3 coding DNA: TGTGCCAGCAGTTTATGGAGACCAGGAGGGAATCAGCCCCAGCATTTT. Protein product: CASSLWRPGGNQPQHF.

CDR3 amino acids: CASSLGQGDWPQHF. For the CDR3, the DNA is TGTGCCAGCTCATTGGGACAGGGAGATTGGCCCCAGCATTTT. The chain recombines TRBV18 with TRBJ1-5; 9 positions match TRBD1. CDR1 is KGHSH, CDR2 LQKENI, per germline. The CDR3 contains 14 residues. Trimming removed 5 bases from V and 9 bases from J; junction bases left unmatched: 8.

This sequence joins TRBV5-1 and TRBJ2-2, with TRBD2 matching over 11 bases. The trim removed 2 bases at V and 0 bases at J, leaving 6 bases unmatched. CDR3 length: 18 amino acids. Germline V CDR1 and CDR2: SGHRS, YFSETQ. CDR3 in DNA: TGCGCCAGCAGCTTCGGACTAGCGGGTTTATCGAACACCGGGGAGCTGTTTTTT. Encoded protein: CASSFGLAGLSNTGELFF.

As concerns this clone: This CDR3 is also generated by other DNA sequences in the sample. The CDR3, as DNA: TGTGCCAGCAGTTCCGACAGGAACACTGAAGCTTTCTTT. Amino acid sequence: CASSSDRNTEAFF. The chain is built from TRBV7-3 and TRBJ1-1; tentative D call: TRBD1 (5 bases). CDR3 length: 13 amino acids. CDR1 and CDR2 (germline): SGHTA, FQGTGA. The V end was cut by 6 bases, the J end by 1 base, with 9 bases between.

V gene TRBV18 combines with J gene TRBJ2-7; 10 bases map to TRBD1. This CDR3 is 13 amino acids long. V shed 8 bases and J 4 bases; nucleotides not matched to a gene: 5. In germline, CDR1 is KGHSH, CDR2 LQKENI. The CDR3 reads CASGGDRGYEQYF. The CDR3 nucleotides are TGTGCCAGCGGAGGGGACAGGGGTTACGAGCAGTACTTC.

Ten or more counts support this clone. This chain joins TRBV7-2 and TRBJ2-5; possible D gene TRBD1, 6 bases. Trimming pared 0 bases from V and 2 bases from J, leaving 13 bases between. This CDR3 contains 16 residues. Germline V gene sequence: CDR1 SGHTA, CDR2 FQGNSA. CDR3 nucleotides: TGTGCCAGCAGCTTAGCTTGGGGCAGGGGTCAAGAGACCCAGTACTTC. This sequence encodes CASSLAWGRGQETQYF.

V and J are TRBV18 and TRBJ2-3; 13 positions agree with TRBD2. CDR3 length: 18 residues. J gave up 5 bases and V 3 bases, and 11 bases lay outside the gene matches. Looked up from germline, CDR1 is KGHSH and CDR2 is LQKENI. DNA for the CDR3: TGTGCCAGCTCACCCGAACTAGCGGGGGGGCCGAAACGAGATACGCAGTATTTT. This codes for CASSPELAGGPKRDTQYF.

The V and J genes are TRBV4-3 and TRBJ1-2; 7 bases line up with TRBD1. There are 15 residues in the CDR3. Germline CDR1 LGHNA, CDR2 YSLEER. The V gene end was trimmed by 0 bases and the J gene end by 3 bases; junction bases not matched to a gene: 4. CDR3 DNA: TGCGCCAGCAGCCAAGAAAGACAGGGATACTATGGCTACACCTTC. Its translation is CASSQERQGYYGYTF.

To note about this clone: Additional DNA sequences in this sample encode the identical CDR3. The chain has TRBV5-1 and TRBJ2-2; TRBD2 matches at 7 bases. Germline assignment: CDR1 SGHRS and CDR2 YFSETQ. V shed 0 bases and J 6 bases; nucleotides not matched to a gene: 2. The CDR3 is 14 amino acids. CDR3 nucleotides: TGCGCCAGCAGCTTGGGGACTAGTGCCGGGGAGCTGTTTTTT. It codes for CASSLGTSAGELFF. The variable domain in full, with the rest retrieved from reference TRBV5-1 and TRBJ2-2, is KAGVTQTPRYLIKTRGQQVTLSCSPISGHRSVSWYQQTPGQGLQFLFEYFSETQRNKGNFPGRFSGRQFSNSRSEMNVSTLELGDSALYLCASSLGTSAGELFFGEGSRLTVL.

V is TRBV3-1 (or the pseudogene TRBV3-2) and J is TRBJ1-3; D uncertain. Germline CDR1 is LGHDT and CDR2 is YNNKEL (reference sequence). V lost 0 bases and J lost 0, with 12 bases in between. The CDR3 loop spans 17 amino acids. In DNA, the CDR3 is TGTGCCAGCAGCCAAGATCTTGGCAGAGGCTCTGGAAACACCATATATTTT. Protein sequence: CASSQDLGRGSGNTIYF.